This T cell receptor beta chain was obtained from a study of beta chain features in type 1 diabetes. This clone was detected only once. No antigen is known for it. Sorted CD4+ subsets: naive, central memory, regulatory, stem cell-like memory (CD45RO/CCR7/CD25/CD127/CD95/CD27 panel). The whole isolated RNA underwent reverse transcription, so sequencing captured expressed TCRB transcripts. Profiling relied on immunoSEQ multiplex PCR, and the TCRdb table lists in-frame clones only, not all of them. The data show some 240,000 clones, around 16% seen once. General study points: The study found moderately but significantly shorter TCRB CDR3s in all four CD4+ subsets of Type 1 diabetes patients. Highly expressing activated T cells could be over-counted with a cDNA template.

Germline CDR1 is SGHAT and CDR2 is FQNNGV. Trimming stripped 5 bases from V and 4 bases from J, with 12 bases between. CDR3 length: 14 residues. The V gene is TRBV11-2, the J gene TRBJ2-1, with a possible D match to TRBD2 (6 bases). This receptor was obtained from a man younger than 45 with type 1 diabetes. The sample taken for sequencing was naive CD4+ T cells from blood. CDR3 amino acids: CASSPGTRYNEQFF. CDR3 nucleotides: TGTGCCAGCAGCCCCGGGACTCGGTACAATGAGCAGTTCTTC.